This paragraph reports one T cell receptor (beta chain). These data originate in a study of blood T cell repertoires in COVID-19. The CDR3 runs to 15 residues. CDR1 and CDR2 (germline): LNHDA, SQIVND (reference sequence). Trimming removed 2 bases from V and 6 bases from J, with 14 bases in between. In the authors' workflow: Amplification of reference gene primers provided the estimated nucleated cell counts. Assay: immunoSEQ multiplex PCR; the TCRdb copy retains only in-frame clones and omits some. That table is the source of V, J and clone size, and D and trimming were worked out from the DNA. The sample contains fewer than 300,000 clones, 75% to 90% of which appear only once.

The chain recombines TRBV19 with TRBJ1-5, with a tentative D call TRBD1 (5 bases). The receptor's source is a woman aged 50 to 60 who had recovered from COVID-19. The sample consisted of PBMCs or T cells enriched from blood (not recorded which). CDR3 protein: CASSINTGGGQPQHF. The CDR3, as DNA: TGTGCCAGTAGTATAAATACAGGCGGGGGTCAGCCCCAGCATTTT.